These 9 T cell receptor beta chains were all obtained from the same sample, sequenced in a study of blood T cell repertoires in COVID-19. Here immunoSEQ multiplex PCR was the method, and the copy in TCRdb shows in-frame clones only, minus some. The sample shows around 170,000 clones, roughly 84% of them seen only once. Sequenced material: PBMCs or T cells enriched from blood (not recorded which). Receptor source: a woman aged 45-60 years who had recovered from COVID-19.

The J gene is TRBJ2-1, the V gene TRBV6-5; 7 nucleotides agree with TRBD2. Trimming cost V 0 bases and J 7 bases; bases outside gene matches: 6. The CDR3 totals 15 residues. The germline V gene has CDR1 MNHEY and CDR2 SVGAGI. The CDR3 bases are TGTGCCAGCAGTTACTCGTCGGGGGGTGGGAATGAGCAGTTCTTC. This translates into CASSYSSGGGNEQFF.

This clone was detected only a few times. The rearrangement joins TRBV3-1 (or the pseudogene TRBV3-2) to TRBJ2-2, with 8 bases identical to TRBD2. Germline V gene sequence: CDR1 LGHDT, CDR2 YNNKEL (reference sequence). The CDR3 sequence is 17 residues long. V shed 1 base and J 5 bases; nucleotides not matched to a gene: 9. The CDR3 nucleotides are TGTGCCAGCAGCCAAGTAGGGTTCGGGAGGGCAACCGGGGAGCTGTTTTTT. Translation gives CASSQVGFGRATGELFF.

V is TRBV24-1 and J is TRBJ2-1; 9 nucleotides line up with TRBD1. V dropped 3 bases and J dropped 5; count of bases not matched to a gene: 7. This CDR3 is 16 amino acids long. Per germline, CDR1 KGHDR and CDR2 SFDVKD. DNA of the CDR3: TGTGCCACCAGTGATCTGGGGACAGGGAACAACAATGAGCAGTTCTTC. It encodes CATSDLGTGNNNEQFF.

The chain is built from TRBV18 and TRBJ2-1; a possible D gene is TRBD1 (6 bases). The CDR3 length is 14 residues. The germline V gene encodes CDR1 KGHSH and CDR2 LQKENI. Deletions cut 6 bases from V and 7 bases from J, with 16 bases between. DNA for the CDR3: TGTGCCAGCTCTCTAGACAGGATTACGAATGAGCAGTTCTTC. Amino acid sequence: CASSLDRITNEQFF.

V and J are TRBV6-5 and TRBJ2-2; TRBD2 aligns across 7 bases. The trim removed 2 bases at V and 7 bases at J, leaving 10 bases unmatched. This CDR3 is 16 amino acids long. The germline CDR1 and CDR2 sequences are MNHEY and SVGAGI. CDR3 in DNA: TGTGCCAGCAGTTACGTCTGGGGAGGGCCCAGCGGGGAGCTGTTTTTT. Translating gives CASSYVWGGPSGELFF.

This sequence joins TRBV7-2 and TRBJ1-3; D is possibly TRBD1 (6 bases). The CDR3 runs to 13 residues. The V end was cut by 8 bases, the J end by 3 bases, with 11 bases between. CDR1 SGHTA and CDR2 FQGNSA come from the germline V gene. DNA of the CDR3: TGTGCCAGCGGGACAACTCTTGGAAACACCATATATTTT. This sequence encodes CASGTTLGNTIYF. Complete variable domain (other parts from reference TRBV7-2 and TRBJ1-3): GAGVSQSPSNKVTEKGKDVELRCDPISGHTALYWYRQSLGQGLEFLIYFQGNSAPDKSGLPSDRFSAERTGGSVSTLTIQRTQQEDSAVYLCASGTTLGNTIYFGEGSWLTVV.

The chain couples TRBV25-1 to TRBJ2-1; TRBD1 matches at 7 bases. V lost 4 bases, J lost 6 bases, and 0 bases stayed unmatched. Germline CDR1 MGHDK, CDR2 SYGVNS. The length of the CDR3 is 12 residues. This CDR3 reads CASSGDSNEQFF. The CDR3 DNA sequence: TGTGCCAGCAGTGGGGACAGCAATGAGCAGTTCTTC.

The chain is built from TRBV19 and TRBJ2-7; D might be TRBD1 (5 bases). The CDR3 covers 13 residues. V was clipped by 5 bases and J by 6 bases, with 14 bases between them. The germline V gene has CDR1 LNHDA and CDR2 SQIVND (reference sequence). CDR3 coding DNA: TGTGCCAGTAGTCCGACAGTGGTCGGCGAGCAGTACTTC. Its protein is CASSPTVVGEQYF.

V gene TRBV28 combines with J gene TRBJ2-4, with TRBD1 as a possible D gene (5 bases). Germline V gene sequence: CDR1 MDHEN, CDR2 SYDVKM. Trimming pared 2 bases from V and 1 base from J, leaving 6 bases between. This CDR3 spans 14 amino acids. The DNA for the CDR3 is TGTGCCAGCAGTTTACCAGGGGCCAAAAACATTCAGTACTTC. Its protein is CASSLPGAKNIQYF.